One sample yielded the 24 T cell receptor beta chains listed below, sequenced in a study of immune evolution from preneoplasia to lung adenocarcinoma. Profiling relied on immunoSEQ multiplex PCR, and the TCRdb table lists in-frame clones only, not all of them. Of 13,000 to 15,000 clones detected, approximately 81% appear once; the ten largest clones hold approximately 4.5%. The sample consisted of FFPE minimally invasive lung adenocarcinoma tissue. These receptors came from a person aged 65-85 years with lung adenocarcinoma.

V and J are TRBV30 and TRBJ2-7, with D unresolved. Germline assignment: CDR1 GTSNPN and CDR2 SVGIG (reference sequence). V lost 0 bases and J 7 bases, leaving 10 bases between the germline ends. This CDR3 region has 12 residues. The CDR3 reads CAWSVGPPEQYF. In nucleotides, the CDR3 is TGTGCCTGGAGTGTAGGCCCCCCTGAGCAGTACTTC.

The chain uses TRBV10-3 and TRBJ1-2; 8 bases align to TRBD1. The CDR3 length is 15 residues. V dropped 2 bases and J dropped 0; count of bases not matched to a gene: 2. Germline assignment: CDR1 ENHRY and CDR2 SYGVKD. CDR3 in amino acids: CAISERTGPNYGYTF. For the CDR3, the DNA is TGTGCCATCAGTGAGAGGACAGGGCCTAACTATGGCTACACCTTC.

The chain carries TRBV5-4 and TRBJ2-7; possible D gene TRBD2, 5 bases. This CDR3 is built from 15 residues. Trimming took off 1 base at V and 5 bases at J, with 16 bases between the two ends. Germline loops: CDR1 SGHNT, CDR2 YYREEE (reference sequence). The CDR3 coding sequence is TGTGCCAGCAGCTTGAAGGCGGGCGGAGATAACGAGCAGTACTTC. It is translated as CASSLKAGGDNEQYF.

The chain joins TRBV9 to TRBJ2-1, with D uncertain. Looked up from germline, CDR1 is SGDLS and CDR2 is YYNGEE. This CDR3 region has 13 residues. V lost 0 bases and J 3 bases, leaving 4 bases between the germline ends. The CDR3 reads CASSVEVYNEQFF. In DNA, the CDR3 is TGTGCCAGCAGCGTAGAGGTCTACAATGAGCAGTTCTTC.

The chain recombines TRBV6-1 with TRBJ1-4; tentative D call: TRBD1 (5 bases). Trimming stripped 7 bases from V and 7 bases from J, with 10 bases between. Germline loops: CDR1 MNHNS, CDR2 SASEGT. This CDR3 spans 12 amino acids. For the CDR3, the DNA is TGTGCCAGCACAGGGCAAAGTGAAAAACTGTTTTTT. Its translation is CASTGQSEKLFF.

This chain connects TRBV27 to TRBJ2-1; perhaps TRBD2 as D (5 bases). V was shortened by 3 bases and J by 4 bases, with 10 bases between the two germline ends. CDR3 length equals 14 residues. Germline V gene sequence: CDR1 MNHEY, CDR2 SMNVEV (reference sequence). The CDR3 DNA reads TGTGCCAGCAGTTTCCGGGGAACTTACAATGAGCAGTTCTTC. Translation gives CASSFRGTYNEQFF.

The chain links TRBV5-6 to TRBJ1-2; D remains unclear. The CDR3 is 15 amino acids. Germline values: CDR1 SGHDT, CDR2 YYEEEE. The ends were cut back, 4 bases at V and 4 bases at J, with 17 bases in the middle. This CDR3 reads CASSQTLGAPYGYTF. CDR3 DNA sequence: TGTGCCAGCAGCCAAACCTTGGGAGCCCCCTATGGCTACACCTTC.

This clone was detected only a few times. The rearrangement links TRBV30 to TRBJ2-6; tentatively, D is TRBD1 (5 bases). The CDR3 has 15 amino acids. V was shortened by 3 bases and J by 3 bases, with 12 bases between the two germline ends. CDR1 and CDR2 (germline): GTSNPN, SVGIG (reference sequence). Written as DNA, the CDR3 is TGTGCCTGGAGCCCCCCAGGGTATGGGGCCAACGTCCTGACTTTC. Translating it yields CAWSPPGYGANVLTF.

The J gene is TRBJ2-7, the V gene TRBV29-1, with D tentatively TRBD1 (6 bases). The CDR3 totals 12 residues. V was cut by 5 bases and J by 2 bases, with 10 bases left in between. From germline, CDR1 is SQVTM and CDR2 ANQGSEA. The CDR3 DNA sequence: TGCAGCGTTCTGGACAGAGCCTACGAGCAGTACTTC. It translates to CSVLDRAYEQYF.

The chain joins TRBV12-2 to TRBJ2-1; TRBD2, as called in the table, went unchecked against the DNA. TRBV12-2 is listed as a pseudogene. This CDR3 spans 20 amino acids. Written as DNA, the CDR3 is TGTGCAAGTCGCTTAGCGAGGATAGCGGCGGTCATCATTTCCTACAATGAGCAGTTCTTC. It encodes CASRLARIAAVIISYNEQFF.

The chain uses TRBV29-1 and TRBJ1-1, with a possible D match to TRBD1 (5 bases). Between the trimmed V and J ends, which lost 3 bases and 1 base, there was a span of 9 bases. The CDR3 has 13 residues. The V gene's germline CDR1 is SQVTM and CDR2 ANQGSEA. CDR3 sequence reads: CSVDGGRNTEAFF. CDR3 sequence (DNA): TGCAGCGTTGACGGGGGTAGGAACACTGAAGCTTTCTTT.

J is TRBJ2-3 and V is TRBV7-8; no clear D. Deletions cut 5 bases from V and 2 bases from J, with 11 bases between. The CDR3 consists of 14 residues. Germline-derived CDR1 and CDR2 are SGHVS and FQNEAQ. The CDR3, as DNA: TGTGCCAGCAGCGGCCCACGGACCACAGATACGCAGTATTTT. Protein sequence: CASSGPRTTDTQYF.

This clone has more than one count but fewer than ten. The chain combines TRBV15 with TRBJ2-1; TRBD2 agrees at 8 bases. Germline-derived CDR1 and CDR2 are LNHNV and YYDKDF (reference sequence). The CDR3 is 14 amino acids. Trimming cost V 1 base and J 5 bases; bases outside gene matches: 1. The CDR3 DNA reads TGTGCCACCAGCAGAGCACTAGCGGACAATGAGCAGTTCTTC. It encodes CATSRALADNEQFF.

The chain combines TRBV9 with TRBJ2-2; TRBD1 aligns across 7 bases. Germline lookup yields CDR1 SGDLS and CDR2 YYNGEE. CDR3 length equals 15 residues. J was trimmed by 7 bases and V by 0 bases; bases with no gene match: 6. CDR3 in amino acids: CASSVGQGRGGELFF. The CDR3 DNA is TGTGCCAGCAGCGTAGGACAGGGCAGAGGCGGGGAGCTGTTTTTT.

This sequence joins TRBV19 and TRBJ2-6, with 10 bases matching TRBD1. The V gene end was trimmed by 1 base and the J gene end by 0 bases; junction bases not matched to a gene: 3. The CDR3 length is 18 residues. The germline V gene has CDR1 LNHDA and CDR2 SQIVND (reference sequence). The CDR3 here is CASSIAGQGNSGANVLTF. CDR3 coding DNA: TGTGCCAGTAGTATAGCGGGACAGGGGAACTCTGGGGCCAACGTCCTGACTTTC.

This rearrangement joins TRBV7-2 to TRBJ2-7; D possibly matches TRBD1 or TRBD2 (5 bases each). Germline CDR1 and CDR2: SGHTA and FQGNSA. The germline V and J ends were trimmed by 5 bases and 2 bases, with 16 bases remaining between them. This CDR3 region has 15 residues. The CDR3 loop reads CASSRDPTKPYEQYF. CDR3 DNA: TGTGCCAGCAGCCGGGACCCCACGAAGCCCTACGAGCAGTACTTC.

The chain carries TRBV19 and TRBJ2-7, with 9 bases aligning to TRBD1. From germline, CDR1 is LNHDA and CDR2 SQIVND (reference sequence). V shed 6 bases and J 0 bases; nucleotides not matched to a gene: 3. The CDR3 spans 14 residues. The chain's CDR3 is CASRGQGNSYEQYF. CDR3 nucleotides: TGTGCCAGTAGAGGACAGGGGAACTCCTACGAGCAGTACTTC.

The rearrangement joins TRBV19 to TRBJ1-5; D gene uncertain. The CDR3 totals 14 residues. Deletions cut 1 base from V and 5 bases from J, with 9 bases between. Germline loops: CDR1 LNHDA, CDR2 SQIVND (reference sequence). The CDR3 coding sequence is TGTGCCAGTAGTATAGGAGGGAATGATCAGCCCCAGCATTTT. This codes for CASSIGGNDQPQHF.

V is TRBV2 and J is TRBJ2-5; D call uncertain. CDR3 length: 13 residues. Looked up from germline, CDR1 is SNHLY and CDR2 is FYNNEI. V gave up 3 bases and J gave up 5 bases, with 10 bases separating them. The CDR3 sequence is CASSDLTPETQYF. Written as DNA, the CDR3 is TGTGCCAGCAGTGATCTCACGCCCGAGACCCAGTACTTC.

This chain links TRBV15 with TRBJ2-1; unclear D gene. Trimming stripped 1 base from V and 7 bases from J, with 17 bases between. Germline V lookup: CDR1 LNHNV, CDR2 YYDKDF (reference sequence). The CDR3 is 16 amino acids. CDR3 DNA: TGTGCCACCAGCAGAGGGTCAGGTGGGGTTTGGAATGAGCAGTTCTTC. This sequence encodes CATSRGSGGVWNEQFF.

The chain couples TRBV18 to TRBJ1-2; TRBD1 matches 11 bases. The CDR3 extends over 15 amino acids. J gave up 5 bases and V 3 bases, and 5 bases lay outside the gene matches. Germline V gene data show CDR1 as KGHSH and CDR2 as LQKENI. The CDR3 DNA reads TGTGCCAGCTCACCCGGACAGGGGGCGTTATATGGCTACACCTTC. It codes for CASSPGQGALYGYTF.

With respect to this clone: The sample holds other DNA sequences that translate to the same CDR3. This chain links TRBV20-1 with TRBJ2-7, with D possibly being TRBD1 (6 bases). Germline CDR1 and CDR2: DFQATT and SNEGSKA (reference sequence). The CDR3 loop spans 11 amino acids. Trimming took off 2 bases at V and 4 bases at J, with 6 bases between the two ends. CDR3 sequence (DNA): TGCAGTGCTAGAACAGGGTACGAGCAGTACTTC. Translated: CSARTGYEQYF.

With respect to this clone: One end of the junction does not line up with germline, which may come from a read error. The rearrangement joins TRBV30 to TRBJ1-3, with D maybe TRBD1 (6 bases). Germline CDR1 GTSNPN, CDR2 SVGIG (reference sequence). There are 13 residues in the CDR3. The CDR3 loop reads CAWSTGSGNTIYF. CDR3 DNA sequence: TGTGCTTGGAGTACAGGGTCCGGAAACACCATATATTTT.

The chain recombines TRBV11-2 with TRBJ1-3; 9 bases agree with TRBD1. CDR1 is SGHAT and CDR2 is FQNNGV in the germline V gene. The length of the CDR3 is 15 residues. V trimming: 3 bases; J trimming: 2 bases; junction bases outside the gene matches: 2. The CDR3 DNA follows: TGTGCCAGCAGCTTCGGGACAGGGCCTGGAAACACCATATATTTT. Translation: CASSFGTGPGNTIYF.